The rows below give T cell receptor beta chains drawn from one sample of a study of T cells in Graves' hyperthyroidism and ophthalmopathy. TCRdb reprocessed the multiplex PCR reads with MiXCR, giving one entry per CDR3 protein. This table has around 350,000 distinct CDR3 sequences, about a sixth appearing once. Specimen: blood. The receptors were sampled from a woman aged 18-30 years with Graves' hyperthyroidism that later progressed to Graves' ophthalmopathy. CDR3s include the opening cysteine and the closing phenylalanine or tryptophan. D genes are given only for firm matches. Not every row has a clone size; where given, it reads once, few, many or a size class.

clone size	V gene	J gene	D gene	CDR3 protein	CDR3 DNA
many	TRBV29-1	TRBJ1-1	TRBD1	CSVSRQGAEAFF	TGCAGCGTCTCAAGACAGGGGGCTGAAGCTTTCTTT
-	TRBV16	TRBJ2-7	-	CASSLDYTKEQYF	TGTGCCAGCAGCCTAGATTATACTAAGGAGCAGTACTTC
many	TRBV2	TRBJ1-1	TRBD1	CASSAERQGAKTEAFF	TGTGCCAGCAGTGCCGAGAGACAGGGGGCGAAGACTGAAGCTTTCTTT
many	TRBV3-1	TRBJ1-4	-	CASSQDNRAFNEKLFF	TGTGCCAGCAGCCAAGATAACCGAGCCTTTAATGAAAAACTGTTTTTT
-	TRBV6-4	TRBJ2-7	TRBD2	CASSVPGLAGNYEQYF	TGTGCCAGCAGTGTCCCGGGACTAGCGGGGAACTACGAGCAGTACTTC
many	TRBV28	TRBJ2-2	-	CASNYLETANTGELFF	TGTGCCAGCAATTATTTAGAGACAGCGAACACCGGGGAGCTGTTTTTT
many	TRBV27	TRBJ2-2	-	CASRGTGELFF	TGCGCCAGCAGGGGCACCGGGGAGCTGTTTTTT
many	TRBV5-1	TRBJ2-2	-	CASSYPGQGASGIYGGELFF	TGCGCCAGCAGCTATCCGGGACAGGGCGCTAGCGGGATATACGGCGGGGAGCTGTTTTTT
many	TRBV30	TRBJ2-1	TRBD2	CAWSQGLAGGVNEQFF	TGTGCCTGGAGTCAGGGACTAGCGGGAGGGGTCAATGAGCAGTTCTTC
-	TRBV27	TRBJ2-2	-	CASSRQGTNTGELFF	TGTGCCAGCAGTCGGCAGGGGACGAACACCGGGGAGCTTTTTTTT
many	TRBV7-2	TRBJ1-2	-	CASSLQHPLYGYTF	TGTGCCAGCAGCTTACAACACCCACTCTATGGCTACACCTTC
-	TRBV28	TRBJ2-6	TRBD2	CASSDGTSATSGANVLTF	TGTGCCAGCAGCGACGGGACTAGCGCTACATCTGGGGCCAACGTCCTGACTTTC
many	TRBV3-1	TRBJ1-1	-	CASSQDSGKFRAFF	TGTGCCAGCAGCCAAGATTCCGGGAAGTTTCGGGCTTTCTTT
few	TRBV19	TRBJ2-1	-	CASSTGTPYNEQFF	TGTGCCAGTAGTACGGGGACACCTTACAATGAGCAGTTCTTC
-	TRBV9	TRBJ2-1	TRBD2	CASSVQSGLAGGGADNEQFF	TGTGCCAGCAGCGTCCAATCGGGACTAGCGGGAGGTGGGGCAGACAATGAGCAGTTCTTC
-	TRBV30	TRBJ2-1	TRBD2	CAWSASGRWVEQFF	TGTGCCTGGAGTGCTAGCGGGAGGTGGGTTGAGCAGTTCTTC
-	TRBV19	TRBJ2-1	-	CASSIRFPGPEQFF	TGTGCCAGTAGTATTAGGTTCCCAGGGCCTGAGCAGTTCTTC
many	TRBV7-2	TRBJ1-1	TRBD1	CASSPGTASTEAFF	TGTGCCAGCAGCCCCGGGACAGCAAGCACTGAAGCTTTCTTT
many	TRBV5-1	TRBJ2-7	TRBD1	CASSLLQGSSYEQYF	TGCGCCAGCAGCTTATTACAGGGGAGCTCCTACGAGCAGTACTTC
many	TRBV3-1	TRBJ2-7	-	CASSQAGRVLEQYF	TGTGCCAGCAGCCAAGCCGGCAGGGTTCTCGAGCAGTACTTC
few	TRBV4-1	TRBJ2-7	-	CASSLRFGGTHPKYEQYF	TGCGCCAGCAGCCTCCGATTTGGGGGGACGCACCCCAAGTACGAGCAGTACTTC
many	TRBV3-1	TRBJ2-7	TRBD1	CASSQDGGLGTGGFYEQYF	TGTGCCAGCAGCCAAGACGGAGGGCTTGGCACAGGGGGCTTCTACGAGCAGTACTTC
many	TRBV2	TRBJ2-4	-	CASSEMVGAYNIQYF	TGTGCCAGCAGTGAAATGGTGGGAGCATATAACATTCAGTACTTC